The rows below give T cell receptor beta chains drawn from one sample of a study of T cell repertoires in ileal Crohn's disease. Assay: immunoSEQ multiplex PCR; the TCRdb copy retains only in-frame clones and omits some. The sample yields fewer than 10,000 clones, under 80% seen once. Input material: ileal tissue. These receptors were taken from an adult with Crohn's disease. CDR3s include the opening cysteine and the closing phenylalanine or tryptophan. A D gene is named only where the DNA matches it firmly. A row's size may be missing; if present it is once, few, many or a size class.

d_gene | abundance | j_gene | v_gene | CDR3aa | CDR3nt
. | . | TRBJ1-1 | TRBV6-4 | CASSAYGGFYTEAFF | TGTGCCAGCAGTGCCTACGGGGGTTTCTACACTGAAGCTTTCTTT
. | . | TRBJ2-3 | TRBV7-8 | CASSSPTRAQYF | TGTGCCAGCAGCTCCCCGACTAGGGCGCAGTATTTT
. | . | TRBJ1-1 | TRBV10-2 | CASSEGRSGTSGTEAFF | TGCGCCAGCAGTGAAGGGAGGTCCGGGACGTCAGGCACTGAAGCTTTCTTT
TRBD2 | . | TRBJ2-1 | TRBV19 | CASSRTSGGTEQFF | TGTGCCAGTAGTAGGACTAGCGGGGGGACTGAGCAGTTCTTC
. | . | TRBJ2-2 | TRBV11-3 | CASSSLAFGDTGELFF | TGTGCCAGCAGCTCTTTAGCGTTTGGTGACACCGGGGAGCTGTTTTTT
. | . | TRBJ2-7 | TRBV29-1 | CSVVPSTYEQYF | TGCAGCGTTGTCCCCTCTACCTACGAGCAGTACTTC
TRBD2 | few | TRBJ2-7 | TRBV28 | CASSTLAVVYEQYF | TGTGCCAGCAGCACCCTAGCGGTGGTCTACGAGCAGTACTTC
. | . | TRBJ1-3 | TRBV19 | CASSAPPADTIYF | TGTGCCAGTAGTGCACCCCCGGCGGACACCATATATTTT
. | . | TRBJ1-1 | TRBV4-2 | CASSQERAENTEAFF | TGTGCCAGCAGCCAAGAGAGAGCCGAGAACACTGAAGCTTTCTTT
. | . | TRBJ2-7 | TRBV2 | CASTFLSEQYF | TGTGCCAGCACTTTTCTCTCCGAGCAGTACTTC
. | . | TRBJ2-2 | TRBV7-9 | CASSLAITGPFF | TGTGCCAGCAGCTTAGCGATTACAGGACCGTTTTTT
. | . | TRBJ1-3 | TRBV6-1 | CASSEDSWPSSGNTIYF | TGTGCCAGCAGTGAAGATTCATGGCCGTCCTCTGGAAACACCATATATTTT
. | . | TRBJ1-1 | TRBV5-1 | CASSFGQGGEAFF | TGCGCCAGCAGCTTCGGCCAGGGCGGTGAAGCTTTCTTT
TRBD2 | . | TRBJ2-3 | TRBV9 | CASSVEGIWGGTDTQYF | TGTGCCAGCAGCGTTGAGGGAATCTGGGGGGGGACAGATACGCAGTATTTT
. | few | TRBJ1-2 | TRBV11-2 | CASSLGQVYGYTF | TGTGCCAGCAGCTTAGGACAGGTCTATGGCTACACCTTC
TRBD2 | . | TRBJ2-3 | TRBV4-3 | CASSQGIVAGVGDTQYF | TGCGCCAGCAGCCAAGGCATAGTGGCGGGGGTTGGAGATACGCAGTATTTT
. | few | TRBJ1-1 | TRBV5-1 | CASSLTDRLNTEAFF | TGCGCCAGCAGCTTGACCGACAGGTTGAACACTGAAGCTTTCTTT
TRBD1 | . | TRBJ1-1 | TRBV2 | CASSGNRGMNTEAFF | TGTGCCAGCAGTGGAAACAGGGGGATGAACACTGAAGCTTTCTTT
. | . | TRBJ2-5 | TRBV7-7 | CASSLVRGETQYF | TGTGCTAGCAGCTTAGTCAGGGGAGAGACCCAGTACTTC
. | . | TRBJ2-6 | TRBV7-8 | CASSLAIGGGAKSGANVLTF | TGTGCCAGCAGCTTAGCGATAGGTGGGGGCGCGAAGTCTGGGGCCAACGTCCTGACTTTC
TRBD1 | . | TRBJ2-5 | TRBV5-1 | CASSGGQGSQETQYF | TGCGCCAGCAGCGGGGGACAGGGAAGCCAAGAGACCCAGTACTTC
. | . | TRBJ1-3 | TRBV4-2 | CASSPGGFSGNTIYF | TGTGCCAGCAGCCCCGGCGGTTTCTCTGGAAACACCATATATTTT
TRBD2 | . | TRBJ2-7 | TRBV6-1 | CASSEAHRRGAYEQYF | TGTGCCAGCAGTGAAGCGCATCGGCGGGGGGCCTACGAGCAGTACTTC
TRBD1 | . | TRBJ1-2 | TRBV19 | CASSPGGFDGYTF | TGTGCCAGTAGTCCAGGGGGGTTCGACGGCTACACCTTC
. | once | TRBJ1-2 | TRBV4-3 | CASSQDGLTDYGYTF | TGCGCCAGCAGCCAAGATGGGTTGACAGACTATGGCTACACCTTC
. | once | TRBJ2-5 | TRBV7-3 | CASRSPRDQETQYF | TGTGCCAGCAGGTCCCCGCGTGATCAAGAGACCCAGTACTTC
TRBD1 | . | TRBJ1-2 | TRBV19 | CASSPRDRGGYTF | TGTGCCAGTAGCCCCCGGGACAGGGGTGGCTACACCTTC
. | . | TRBJ2-3 | TRBV5-1 | CASSLGDFADTQYF | TGCGCCAGCAGCTTGGGCGACTTCGCAGATACGCAGTATTTT
TRBD1 | few | TRBJ1-1 | TRBV28 | CASRTGGTEAFF | TGTGCCAGCAGGACAGGGGGCACTGAAGCTTTCTTT
TRBD1 | . | TRBJ2-3 | TRBV19 | CASSPAGQVIDTQYF | TGTGCCAGTAGCCCGGCGGGACAGGTCATAGATACGCAGTATTTT
TRBD1 | . | TRBJ1-5 | TRBV29-1 | CSVAGTGHNQPQHF | TGCAGCGTCGCAGGGACAGGTCACAATCAGCCCCAGCATTTT
TRBD1 | once | TRBJ2-7 | TRBV9 | CASSVSDRATGEQYF | TGTGCCAGCAGCGTCTCGGACAGGGCGACGGGCGAGCAGTACTTC
TRBD1 | few | TRBJ1-5 | TRBV6-5 | CASRADRGSRQPQHF | TGTGCCAGCAGGGCTGACAGGGGGTCCAGACAGCCCCAGCATTTT